The 10 T cell receptor beta chains listed next were all sequenced from one sample in a study of CD4 T cells in relation to SARS-CoV-2 and coronaviruses. Sequenced by immunoSEQ multiplex PCR; TCRdb stores in-frame clones only, minus some. This table has roughly 20,000 clones, 66% appearing once. Their cognate antigens are unknown. Before the COVID-19 pandemic, during about 2010-2019, CD4+ T cells were taken from unexposed donors. CD4+ T cells were isolated from the cells after around 11 days of culture. Material: CD4+ T cells from PBMCs, cultured in vitro. These receptor sequences come from a human donor in good health.

The chain couples TRBV7-2 to TRBJ2-3; TRBD2 matches at 8 bases. This CDR3 has 13 amino acids. Per the germline V gene, CDR1 is SGHTA and CDR2 is FQGNSA. The trim removed 5 bases at V and 9 bases at J, leaving 7 bases unmatched. The chain's CDR3 is CASSTDSGKTQYF. CDR3 coding DNA: TGTGCCAGCAGCACAGATAGCGGGAAGACGCAGTATTTT.

The chain is built from TRBV6-5 and TRBJ2-7; D not certain. The CDR3 is made up of 15 amino acids. The V gene lost 0 bases and the J gene lost 3 bases, with 12 bases spanning the gap. CDR1 is MNHEY and CDR2 is SVGAGI in the germline V gene. The CDR3 reads CASSYSSDHLYEQYF. DNA for the CDR3: TGTGCCAGCAGTTACTCGTCTGACCACCTCTACGAGCAGTACTTC.

The V gene is TRBV20-1, the J gene TRBJ2-3; the D call may be TRBD1 or TRBD2 (5 bases each). The CDR3 sequence is 11 residues long. Germline CDR1 and CDR2: DFQATT and SNEGSKA (reference sequence). Deletions cut 6 bases from V and 14 bases from J, with 18 bases between. The CDR3 is CSATEGRSWYF. In nucleotides, the CDR3 is TGCAGTGCAACCGAGGGGCGAAGTTGGTATTTT.

In this sample, this clone turned up a few times. The rearrangement joins TRBV3-1 (or the pseudogene TRBV3-2) to TRBJ2-1; 12 bases are a match to TRBD2. V lost 4 bases to trimming and J lost 2 bases; unmatched junction nucleotides: 3. The CDR3 contains 16 residues. Per the germline V gene, CDR1 is LGHDT and CDR2 is YNNKEL (reference sequence). The CDR3, as DNA: TGTGCCAGCAGCCTATGGACTAGCGGGGCCTACAATGAGCAGTTCTTC. Residues: CASSLWTSGAYNEQFF.

The rearrangement joins TRBV11-2 to TRBJ1-3, with D unclear. Germline CDR1 and CDR2: SGHAT and FQNNGV. Trimming left V 8 bases short and J 5 bases short, with 22 bases between. The length of the CDR3 is 16 residues. The CDR3 nucleotides read TGTGCCAGCTCGGTCCCCTGGGGAGCCTTAAGAAACACCATATATTTT. This encodes CASSVPWGALRNTIYF.

The gene calls are TRBV6-5 and TRBJ1-4; 7 nucleotides match TRBD1. Losses at the gene ends were 4 bases for V and 8 bases for J; bases not matched to a gene: 13. CDR1 is MNHEY and CDR2 is SVGAGI in the germline V gene. The CDR3 runs 16 residues. The CDR3 DNA reads TGTGCCAGCAGTTTGGGAGGAACAGGGGTAGGAGAAAAACTGTTTTTT. Protein product: CASSLGGTGVGEKLFF.

DNA for the CDR3: TGTGCCAGCTCACCGGACAGTCTAGCTAACTATGGCTACACCTTC. Its protein is CASSPDSLANYGYTF. This sequence joins TRBV18 and TRBJ1-2, with D possibly matching TRBD1 (6 bases). CDR3 length: 15 residues. V was cut by 3 bases and J by 0 bases, with 11 bases left in between. Per the germline V gene, CDR1 is KGHSH and CDR2 is LQKENI.

The chain is built from TRBV7-2 and TRBJ2-3, with D possibly TRBD2 on 5 matching bases. The length of the CDR3 is 16 residues. CDR1 and CDR2 from the germline V gene are SGHTA and FQGNSA. The germline V and J ends were trimmed by 5 bases and 0 bases, with 15 bases remaining between them. In DNA form, the CDR3 reads TGTGCCAGCAGCCCGAGGTATACGGGAAGCACAGATACGCAGTATTTT. This gives the protein CASSPRYTGSTDTQYF.

In DNA, the CDR3 is TGTGCCAGCAGTCCCCTGGGGGCTACCTACAATGAGCAGTTCTTC. It translates to CASSPLGATYNEQFF. The chain uses TRBV6-5 and TRBJ2-1; the D gene is possibly TRBD1 (6 bases). CDR3 size: 15 residues. V lost 5 bases, J lost 2 bases, and 13 bases lay in between. Germline CDR1 is MNHEY and CDR2 is SVGAGI.

V is TRBV7-6 and J is TRBJ1-4, with D maybe TRBD1 (6 bases). There are 16 residues in the CDR3. The V and J ends lost 3 bases and 14 bases respectively, with 25 bases between them. The germline V gene encodes CDR1 SGHVS and CDR2 FNYEAQ. CDR3 sequence reads: CASSFKGFWDMSRLFF. The CDR3 DNA follows: TGTGCCAGCAGCTTTAAAGGGTTCTGGGACATGAGTCGGCTGTTTTTT.